The rows below give T cell receptor beta chains drawn from one sample of a study of T-cell memory formation after mild COVID-19. Via MiXCR, TCRdb re-called the 5' RACE reads, giving one row per CDR3 protein. The data contain approximately 450,000 distinct CDR3 sequences, 15% to 20% of them singletons. Sequencing used PBMCs or a T cell subset sorted from them (not recorded which). The receptors stem from an adult woman who had mild COVID-19 (a few samples of this study predate the infection). Cell type and time point are not known. Both conserved end residues are part of each CDR3. Each record gives: V gene, J gene, D gene, clone size, CDR3 DNA, CDR3 protein. The D gene is left open where the match is weak. Rows may omit the clone size; those that give it use once, few, many or a size class.

TRBV7-8	TRBJ2-2	TRBD2	few	TGTGCCAGCAGCCAAGAAGCGGGAGTGAACACCGGGGAGCTGTTTTTT	CASSQEAGVNTGELFF
TRBV20-1	TRBJ2-2	NA	NA	TGCAGTGCCCACTTGGGGCCAGGGCGGGACACCGGGGAGCTGTTTTTT	CSAHLGPGRDTGELFF
TRBV5-1	TRBJ1-2	TRBD1	NA	TGCGCCAGCAGCTTTACAGGGGGCGCCGGCCCTGGCTACACCTTC	CASSFTGGAGPGYTF
TRBV20-1	TRBJ2-1	TRBD2	few	TGCAGTGCTAGAGATCTAGCGGAATACAATGAGCAGTTCTTC	CSARDLAEYNEQFF
TRBV20-1	TRBJ2-5	TRBD1	few	TGCAGTGCTAGAGATTCCAGGGGGCTAGAGACCCAGTACTTC	CSARDSRGLETQYF
TRBV15	TRBJ2-3	NA	few	TGTGCCACCAGCAGAGCTGGGGTTGTGGGGGATACGCAGTATTTT	CATSRAGVVGDTQYF
TRBV3-1	TRBJ2-1	NA	NA	TGTGCCAGCAGGTACGGCAATGAGCAGTTCTTC	CASRYGNEQFF
TRBV5-1	TRBJ2-7	TRBD2	few	TGCGCCAGCAGCTTGGGGGGGACTAGCAACTACGAGCAGTACTTC	CASSLGGTSNYEQYF
TRBV20-1	TRBJ2-5	NA	few	TGCAGTGCTAGTCTCTCTCAAGAGACCCAGTACTTC	CSASLSQETQYF
TRBV7-3	TRBJ2-1	NA	NA	TGTGCCAGCAGCCCTAGCTTCAGCTCCTACAATGAGCAGTTCTTC	CASSPSFSSYNEQFF
TRBV19	TRBJ1-5	TRBD1	NA	TGTGCCAGTAGTACCCCGACAGGGTTAGTTAATCAGCCCCAGCATTTT	CASSTPTGLVNQPQHF
TRBV5-1	TRBJ1-1	NA	few	TGCGCCAGCAGCTTGGATCTCCGGAGGGGACCGGGCGCTGAAGCTTTCTTT	CASSLDLRRGPGAEAFF
TRBV12-3/TRBV12-4	TRBJ2-7	NA	few	TGTGCCAGCAGCAGGGTTATCTACGAGCAGTACTTC	CASSRVIYEQYF
TRBV4-3	TRBJ2-3	TRBD2	many	TGCGCCAGCAGCTTAGCGGGGGGCCAAGATACGCAGTATTTT	CASSLAGGQDTQYF
TRBV20-1	TRBJ2-3	NA	NA	TGCAGTGCTAAGAGGGGGGGCCGAATTAGCACAGATACGCAGTATTTT	CSAKRGGRISTDTQYF
TRBV2	TRBJ2-7	NA	NA	TGTGCCAGCGAGGGGAGCGAGCAGTACTTC	CASEGSEQYF
TRBV25-1	TRBJ2-2	NA	few	TGTGCCAGCAGGGCTAGCGTTGACACCGGGGAGCTGTTTTTT	CASRASVDTGELFF
TRBV7-3	TRBJ2-5	NA	NA	TGTGCCAGCAGCTTAGGAACTAGTCAGGCCCAGTACTTC	CASSLGTSQAQYF
TRBV5-6	TRBJ2-6	TRBD1	NA	TGTGCCAGCAGCTTGCCCCCAGGGACAGGGCACCTATCTGGGGCCAACGTCCTGACTTTC	CASSLPPGTGHLSGANVLTF
TRBV11-2	TRBJ1-5	TRBD1	many	TGTGCCAGCAGCCCTAGTTTCGGGACAGGTTTTTATAGCAATCAGCCCCAGCATTTT	CASSPSFGTGFYSNQPQHF
TRBV5-1	TRBJ2-5	NA	many	TGCGCCAGCAGCTTGGCTAGGGAAAAAGAGACCCAGTACTTC	CASSLAREKETQYF
TRBV4-2	TRBJ1-4	NA	NA	TGTGCCAGCAGCCAAGATGGCAGGAGGAATGAAAAACTGTTTTTT	CASSQDGRRNEKLFF
TRBV6-2/TRBV6-3	TRBJ2-3	NA	NA	TGTGCCAGCAGTTACTCGATGCCCGGCACAGATACGCAGTATTTT	CASSYSMPGTDTQYF
TRBV12-3/TRBV12-4	TRBJ1-3	NA	many	TGTGCCAGCAAGAAGGCCGAGCACTCTGGAAACACCATATATTTT	CASKKAEHSGNTIYF
TRBV3-1	TRBJ1-4	NA	NA	TGTGCCAGCAGCCATCTCGGGTCCCAGGGAGGTGAAAAACTGTTTTTT	CASSHLGSQGGEKLFF
TRBV12-3/TRBV12-4	TRBJ2-1	NA	NA	TGTGCCATTCTAGGTGCCAGAGAACACACCAATGAGCAGTTCTTC	CAILGAREHTNEQFF
TRBV12-3/TRBV12-4	TRBJ2-5	TRBD2	NA	TGTGCCAGCAGTACTCTCGGACTAGCGGGGCTCCAAGAGACCCAGTACTTC	CASSTLGLAGLQETQYF
TRBV10-3	TRBJ2-7	TRBD1	few	TGTGCCATCCGCGGGGGACAGGGCGACGAGCAGTACTTC	CAIRGGQGDEQYF
TRBV19	TRBJ2-1	TRBD1	NA	TGTGCCAGTAGTCTCTACAGGGGGCTTTCGTACAATGAGCAGTTCTTC	CASSLYRGLSYNEQFF
TRBV5-1	TRBJ1-6	NA	NA	TGCGCCAGCAAAGGGGCCGGTGGAGATTCACCCCTCCACTTT	CASKGAGGDSPLHF
TRBV4-3	TRBJ2-7	NA	few	TGCGCCAGCAGCCAAGCATCCGGACTTTATTACGAGCAGTACTTC	CASSQASGLYYEQYF
TRBV7-2	TRBJ1-1	TRBD1	many	TGTGCCAGCAGCCGAGACAGGGGGGGTACTGAAGCTTTCTTT	CASSRDRGGTEAFF
TRBV7-2	TRBJ1-2	NA	few	TGTGCCAGCAGCACCTCCCCGGTTGTCGCGTATGGCTACACCTTC	CASSTSPVVAYGYTF
TRBV3-1	TRBJ2-1	NA	NA	TGTGCCAGCAGCCAAGGGTTCAGTTTCACCGACGAGCAGTTCTTC	CASSQGFSFTDEQFF
TRBV19	TRBJ1-1	NA	NA	TGTGCCAGTAGTATTGCCCACTACCATGAAGCTTTCTTT	CASSIAHYHEAFF
TRBV29-1	TRBJ2-3	TRBD1	many	TGCAGCGTGGCCCCGGGACAGAGCACAGATACGCAGTATTTT	CSVAPGQSTDTQYF
TRBV30	TRBJ2-1	NA	few	TGTGCCTGGAGTGAGAGCACAAACCCTACCTACAATGAGCAGTTCTTC	CAWSESTNPTYNEQFF
TRBV12-3/TRBV12-4	TRBJ2-7	NA	few	TGTGCCAGCACCCGGACAGCCGCTCTCTCCTACGAGCAGTACTTC	CASTRTAALSYEQYF
TRBV6-2/TRBV6-3	TRBJ2-2	TRBD2	few	TGTGCCAGCAGTTACAAGAGCGGGATGGTGTTTTTT	CASSYKSGMVFF
TRBV7-3	TRBJ1-1	NA	few	TGTGCCAGCAAAACTCGACGGGACACTGAAGCTTTCTTT	CASKTRRDTEAFF
TRBV7-9	TRBJ1-2	TRBD1	once	TGTGCCAGCAGCCTCCCGACAGGGAGAGGAGTGGGCTACACCTTC	CASSLPTGRGVGYTF
TRBV2	TRBJ2-5	NA	NA	TGTGCCAGCATTGGCCGTCAGGGCAAAGAGACCCAGTACTTC	CASIGRQGKETQYF
TRBV24-1	TRBJ2-7	TRBD2	few	TGTGCCACCAGTGACCCCGACGGGAGGGCTGGGGACTCCTACGAGCAGTACTTC	CATSDPDGRAGDSYEQYF
TRBV5-1	TRBJ2-3	NA	NA	TGCGCCAGCAGCCTCACAGGGCCCACTAGCACAGATACGCAGTATTTT	CASSLTGPTSTDTQYF
TRBV30	TRBJ2-5	NA	few	TGTGCCTGGAGTGACCTACCCCTGGGGGCCCAGTACTTC	CAWSDLPLGAQYF
TRBV20-1	TRBJ2-1	TRBD2	NA	TGCAGTGCCCTACTGCGGACTAGCGGGGCTGAGCAGTTCTTC	CSALLRTSGAEQFF